These 17 T cell receptor beta chains share one sample of origin, sequenced in a study of T cell responses to AZD1222 COVID-19 vaccine. Clones were sequenced by immunoSEQ multiplex PCR, and TCRdb holds only the in-frame ones, with some missing. The table has roughly 90,000 clones, around 89% seen once. Here the sequenced sample was peripheral blood, taken 28 days after the second AZD1222 dose. The receptors shown here come from an adult who received the AZD1222 COVID-19 vaccine.

The V call is TRBV5-4, the J call TRBJ1-1, with TRBD1 as a possible D gene (5 bases). The CDR3 spans 14 residues. Per germline, CDR1 SGHNT and CDR2 YYREEE (reference sequence). V was trimmed by 4 bases and J by 1 base, leaving 11 bases between them. This chain's CDR3 is CASSQRDENTEAFF. The CDR3 DNA follows: TGTGCCAGCAGCCAACGGGACGAGAACACTGAAGCTTTCTTT. Complete variable domain (other parts from reference TRBV5-4 and TRBJ1-1): ETGVTQSPTHLIKTRGQQVTLRCSSQSGHNTVSWYQQALGQGPQFIFQYYREEENGRGNFPPRFSGLQFPNYSSELNVNALELDDSALYLCASSQRDENTEAFFGQGTRLTVV.

J is TRBJ2-5 and V is TRBV6-6; D not certain. The V and J ends lost 5 bases and 5 bases respectively, with 9 bases between them. CDR1 is MNHNY and CDR2 is SVGAGI in the germline V gene (reference sequence). The CDR3 is 12 amino acids. The CDR3 loop is CASSPSEETQYF. Here the CDR3 DNA reads TGTGCCAGCAGTCCAAGCGAGGAGACCCAGTACTTC.

To note about this clone: The sample has other DNA sequences that encode this CDR3 too. The genes are TRBV12-3 or TRBV12-4 and TRBJ2-3, with D hard to call. This CDR3 has 11 amino acids. Trimming stripped 0 bases from V and 6 bases from J, with 1 base between. The CDR3 sequence is CASSLADTQYF. Written as DNA, the CDR3 is TGTGCCAGCAGTTTAGCGGATACGCAGTATTTT.

J is TRBJ2-1 and V is TRBV3-1 (or the pseudogene TRBV3-2); D could derive from TRBD1 or TRBD2 (6 bases each). V lost 4 bases and J lost 9, with 19 bases in between. The germline gives CDR1 LGHDT, CDR2 YNNKEL (reference sequence). This CDR3 comprises 15 residues. CDR3 DNA sequence: TGTGCCAGCAGCCGTCGGGGGCGGGATTTTGGTGAGCAGTTCTTC. As protein: CASSRRGRDFGEQFF.

The chain has TRBV4-3 and TRBJ1-1; D unresolved. The CDR3 has 15 amino acids. Looked up from germline, CDR1 is LGHNA and CDR2 is YSLEER. Trimming left V 4 bases short and J 2 bases short, with 14 bases between. The CDR3 reads CASSRNALANTEAFF. DNA for the CDR3: TGCGCCAGCAGCCGTAACGCCTTGGCCAACACTGAAGCTTTCTTT.

The chain is built from TRBV19 and TRBJ1-2; D gene uncertain. The V and J ends lost 3 bases and 2 bases respectively, with 10 bases between them. Germline CDR1 LNHDA, CDR2 SQIVND (reference sequence). The CDR3 spans 14 residues. The CDR3 DNA reads as TGTGCCAGTAGTATGATGGCCGGCAACTATGGCTACACCTTC. Translating gives CASSMMAGNYGYTF.

The rearrangement links TRBV28 to TRBJ1-1; unclear D gene. This CDR3 is built from 14 residues. V was cut by 2 bases and J by 4 bases, with 11 bases left in between. Germline CDR1 is MDHEN and CDR2 is SYDVKM. CDR3 DNA sequence: TGTGCCAGCAGTTTAATGGGATCGTCCACTGAAGCTTTCTTT. This translates into CASSLMGSSTEAFF.

The chain couples TRBV7-8 to TRBJ2-7; D gene uncertain. Germline CDR1 and CDR2: SGHVS and FQNEAQ. The CDR3 contains 13 residues. With 2 bases removed from V and 3 bases from J, the gap between germline ends came to 8 bases. The DNA of the CDR3 is TGTGCCAGCAGCTTATTCGGAGACTACGAGCAGTACTTC. Its protein product is CASSLFGDYEQYF. Supplemented by reference TRBV7-8 and TRBJ2-7, the full variable domain reads GAGVSQSPRYKVAKRGQDVALRCDPISGHVSLFWYQQALGQGPEFLTYFQNEAQLDKSGLPSDRFFAERPEGSVSTLKIQRTQQEDSAVYLCASSLFGDYEQYFGPGTRLTVT.

V is TRBV29-1 and J is TRBJ1-1; no firm D call. The CDR3 runs 10 residues. V lost 7 bases to trimming and J lost 1 base, with 4 bases between them. Germline V gene data show CDR1 as SQVTM and CDR2 as ANQGSEA. CDR3 sequence: CSGKNTEAFF. The CDR3 DNA reads TGCAGCGGAAAGAACACTGAAGCTTTCTTT.

The chain is built from TRBV9 and TRBJ2-1; 10 nucleotides match TRBD1. The junction had 13 bases not matched to a gene; V was cut back by 3 bases and J by 10 bases. The CDR3 has 16 residues. Germline V CDR1 and CDR2: SGDLS, YYNGEE. CDR3 loop: CASSAGGDRGDGEQFF. The CDR3 nucleotides are TGTGCCAGCAGCGCCGGCGGGGACAGGGGCGACGGGGAGCAGTTCTTC.

The J gene is TRBJ1-2, the V gene TRBV18; the D is unclear. The CDR3 runs 13 residues. The V end lost 3 bases, the J end lost 3 bases, and 8 bases lay between the germline ends. Germline CDR1 reads KGHSH; CDR2 reads LQKENI. The DNA for the CDR3 is TGTGCCAGCTCACCGAGACAAGACTATGGCTACACCTTC. Its protein is CASSPRQDYGYTF.

The rearrangement links TRBV29-1 to TRBJ2-1; 11 positions match TRBD1. The germline gives CDR1 SQVTM, CDR2 ANQGSEA. Trimming removed 3 bases from V and 3 bases from J; junction bases left unmatched: 16. This CDR3 has 19 amino acids. In DNA, the CDR3 is TGCAGCGTTGAGGGACAGGGGGAACTACCTGTAGTCGGCTACAATGAGCAGTTCTTC. Residues: CSVEGQGELPVVGYNEQFF.

About this clone itself: Relative to the germline gene, one junction end is altered; a read error may explain this. The chain links TRBV3-1 (or the pseudogene TRBV3-2) to TRBJ1-2, with unresolved D. CDR3 length: 12 residues. Germline V CDR1 and CDR2: LGHDT, YNNKEL (reference sequence). This CDR3 reads CASSQETGIRHF. CDR3 bases: TGTGCCAGCAGCCAAGAAACCGGGATCCGCCACTTC.

The chain carries TRBV29-1 and TRBJ1-1, with D perhaps matching TRBD1 (5 bases). This CDR3 is 12 amino acids long. Trimming pared 3 bases from V and 5 bases from J, leaving 10 bases between. The V gene's germline CDR1 is SQVTM and CDR2 ANQGSEA. CDR3 sequence: CSVDGGDTEAFF. As DNA, the CDR3 is TGCAGCGTTGACGGGGGGGATACTGAAGCTTTCTTT.

The chain has TRBV25-1 and TRBJ1-1; possible D gene TRBD1, 6 bases. The length of the CDR3 is 14 residues. V gave up 6 bases and J gave up 4 bases, with 15 bases separating them. Germline V CDR1 and CDR2: MGHDK, SYGVNS. The CDR3, as DNA: TGTGCCAGCAGCCAAGGGGGGACGGGCACTGAAGCTTTCTTT. This codes for CASSQGGTGTEAFF.

V usage is TRBV29-1 and J usage is TRBJ1-5, with 8 bases aligning to TRBD1. This CDR3 is built from 13 residues. J was trimmed by 4 bases and V by 7 bases; bases with no gene match: 6. Germline V lookup: CDR1 SQVTM, CDR2 ANQGSEA. This CDR3 is CSAEGQANQPQHF. In DNA form, the CDR3 reads TGCAGCGCAGAGGGACAGGCGAATCAGCCCCAGCATTTT.

V is TRBV2 and J is TRBJ1-2; possible D gene TRBD1, 5 bases. V dropped 3 bases and J dropped 0 bases, with 8 bases sitting between them. The CDR3 length is 14 residues. Germline loops: CDR1 SNHLY, CDR2 FYNNEI. The CDR3 sequence: CASSDQGSNYGYTF. DNA for the CDR3: TGTGCCAGCAGTGACCAGGGCTCTAACTATGGCTACACCTTC. Filled out from reference TRBV2 and TRBJ1-2, the complete variable domain reads EPEVTQTPSHQVTQMGQEVILRCVPISNHLYFYWYRQILGQKVEFLVSFYNNEISEKSEIFDDQFSVERPDGSNFTLKIRSTKLEDSAMYFCASSDQGSNYGYTFGSGTRLTVV.